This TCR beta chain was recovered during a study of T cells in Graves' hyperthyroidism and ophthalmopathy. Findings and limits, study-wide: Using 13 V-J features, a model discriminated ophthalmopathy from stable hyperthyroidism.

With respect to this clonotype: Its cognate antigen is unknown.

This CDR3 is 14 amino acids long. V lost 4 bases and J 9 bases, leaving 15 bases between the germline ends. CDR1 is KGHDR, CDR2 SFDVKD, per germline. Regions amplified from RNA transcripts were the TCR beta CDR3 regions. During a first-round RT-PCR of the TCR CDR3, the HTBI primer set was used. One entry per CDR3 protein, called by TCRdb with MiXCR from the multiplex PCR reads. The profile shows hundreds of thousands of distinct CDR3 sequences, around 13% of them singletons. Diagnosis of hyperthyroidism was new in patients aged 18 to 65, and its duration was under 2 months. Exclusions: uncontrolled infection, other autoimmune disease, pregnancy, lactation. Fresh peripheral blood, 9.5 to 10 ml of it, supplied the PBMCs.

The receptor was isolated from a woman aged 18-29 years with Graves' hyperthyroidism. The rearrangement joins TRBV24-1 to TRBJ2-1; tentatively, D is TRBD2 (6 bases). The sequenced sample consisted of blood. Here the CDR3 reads CATSEGGIRAEQFF. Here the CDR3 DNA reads TGTGCCACCAGTGAGGGCGGGATCAGGGCTGAGCAGTTCTTC.